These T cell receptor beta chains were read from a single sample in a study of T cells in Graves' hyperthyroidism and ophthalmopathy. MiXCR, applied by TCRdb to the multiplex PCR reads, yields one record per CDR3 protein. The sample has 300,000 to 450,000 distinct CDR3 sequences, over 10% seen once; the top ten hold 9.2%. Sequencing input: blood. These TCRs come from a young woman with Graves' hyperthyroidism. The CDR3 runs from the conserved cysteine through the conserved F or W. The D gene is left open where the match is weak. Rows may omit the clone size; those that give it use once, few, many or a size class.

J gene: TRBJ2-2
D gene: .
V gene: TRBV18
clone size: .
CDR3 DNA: TGTGCCAGCTCACCAGGGGGCCCGAACACCGGGGAGCTGTTTTTT
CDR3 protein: CASSPGGPNTGELFF

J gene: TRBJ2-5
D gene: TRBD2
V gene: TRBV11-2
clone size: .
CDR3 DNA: TGTGCCAGCAGCTTCGCGGGAGGGCCTGAGGAGACCCAGTACTTC
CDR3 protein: CASSFAGGPEETQYF

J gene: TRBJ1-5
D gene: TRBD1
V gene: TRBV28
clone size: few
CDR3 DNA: TGTGCCAGCAGTTTGGGGGGGACAGTTAGCAATCAGCCCCAGCATTTT
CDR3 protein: CASSLGGTVSNQPQHF

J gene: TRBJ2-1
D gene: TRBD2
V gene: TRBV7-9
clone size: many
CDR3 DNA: TGTGCCAGCAGCTCCCTGTCCGGCGTTTGGGCTAGCGGGGGGACTAGAAGCTCCTACAATGAGCAGTTCTTC
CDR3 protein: CASSSLSGVWASGGTRSSYNEQFF

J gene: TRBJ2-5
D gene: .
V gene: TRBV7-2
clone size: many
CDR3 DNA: TGTGCCAGCAGCTTACCCGAGACCCAGTACTTC
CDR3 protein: CASSLPETQYF

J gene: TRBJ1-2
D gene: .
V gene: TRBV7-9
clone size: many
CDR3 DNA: TGTGCCAGCACGGGCGCCAGACCCTATGGCTACACCTTC
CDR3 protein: CASTGARPYGYTF

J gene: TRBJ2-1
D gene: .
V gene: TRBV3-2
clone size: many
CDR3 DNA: TGTGCCAGCAGCACCGGGACTAGCGGGAGAATGGGTGATGAGCAGTTCTTC
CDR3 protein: CASSTGTSGRMGDEQFF

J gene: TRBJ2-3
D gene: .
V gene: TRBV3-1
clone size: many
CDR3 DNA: TGTGCCAGCAGTGAACACAGAGCCGATACGCAGTATTTT
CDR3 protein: CASSEHRADTQYF

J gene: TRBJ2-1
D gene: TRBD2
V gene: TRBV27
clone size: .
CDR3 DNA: TGTGCCAGCAGCTTAGGACTAGCGGGAAAAAACTCCTACAATGAGCAGTTCTTC
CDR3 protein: CASSLGLAGKNSYNEQFF

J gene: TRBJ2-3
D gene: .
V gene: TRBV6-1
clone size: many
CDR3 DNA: TGTGCCAGCAGTCAACAGCAGGGATACACAGATACGCAGTATTTT
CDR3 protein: CASSQQQGYTDTQYF

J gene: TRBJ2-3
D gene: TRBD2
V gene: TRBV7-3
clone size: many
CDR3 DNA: TGTGCCAGCAGCTTTACGGGAGGAGATACGCAGTATTTT
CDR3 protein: CASSFTGGDTQYF

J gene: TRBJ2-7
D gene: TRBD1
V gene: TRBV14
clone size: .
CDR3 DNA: TGTGCCAGCAGCACGATCTCCGGGACAGGGCGCCGAGGGCAGTACTTC
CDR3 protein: CASSTISGTGRRGQYF

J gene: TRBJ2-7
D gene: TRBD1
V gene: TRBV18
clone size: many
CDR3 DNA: TGTGCCAGCTCAGGGGGGACAGGGAACAACGAGCAGTACTTC
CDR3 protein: CASSGGTGNNEQYF

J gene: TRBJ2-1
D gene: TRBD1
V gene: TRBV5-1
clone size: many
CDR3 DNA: TGCGCCAGCAGCTTAAGGACAGGGGGAGGCAATGAGCAGTTCTTC
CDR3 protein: CASSLRTGGGNEQFF

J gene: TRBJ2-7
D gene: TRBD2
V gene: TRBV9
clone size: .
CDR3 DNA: TGTGCCAGCAGCGCCGGGTCCCCGCTAGCGGGAGAATCTCACGAGCAGTACTTC
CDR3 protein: CASSAGSPLAGESHEQYF

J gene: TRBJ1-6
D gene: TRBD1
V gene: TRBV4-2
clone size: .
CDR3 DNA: TGTGCCAGCAGCCAACCGGAACGGGACAGTCATTCACCCCTCCACTTT
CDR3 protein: CASSQPERDSHSPLHF

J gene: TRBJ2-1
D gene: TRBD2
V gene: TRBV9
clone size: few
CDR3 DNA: TGTGCCAGCAGCAGCGGGAGGGGTTCCAATGAGCAGTTCTTC
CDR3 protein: CASSSGRGSNEQFF

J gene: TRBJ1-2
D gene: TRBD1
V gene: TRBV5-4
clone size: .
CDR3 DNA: TGTGCCAGCAGCTCCCCGACAGGGGGCAGGTTGGGCTATGGCTACACCTTC
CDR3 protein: CASSSPTGGRLGYGYTF

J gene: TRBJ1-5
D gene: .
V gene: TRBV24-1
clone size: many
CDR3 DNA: TGTGCCACCAGTACCGCGCTAGAGCCCCAGCATTTT
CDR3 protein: CATSTALEPQHF

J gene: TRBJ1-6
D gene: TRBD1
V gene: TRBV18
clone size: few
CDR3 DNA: TGTGCCAGCTCACCGGGACAGCATAATTCACCCCTCCACTTT
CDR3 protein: CASSPGQHNSPLHF

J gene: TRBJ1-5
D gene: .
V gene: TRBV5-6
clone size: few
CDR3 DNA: TGTGCCAGCAGCTTAGGGACACTCTATAGCAATCAGCCCCAGCATTTT
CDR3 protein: CASSLGTLYSNQPQHF

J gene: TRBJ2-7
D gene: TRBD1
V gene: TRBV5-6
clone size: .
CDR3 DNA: TGTGCCAGCAGCTCCTACAGGGGGCCCACCTACGAGCAGTACTTC
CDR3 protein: CASSSYRGPTYEQYF

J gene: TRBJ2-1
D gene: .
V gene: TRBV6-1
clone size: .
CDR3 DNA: TGTGCCAGCAGTGAATTTCCCGAATCAAGGGGGGTGTTCTTC
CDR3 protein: CASSEFPESRGVFF

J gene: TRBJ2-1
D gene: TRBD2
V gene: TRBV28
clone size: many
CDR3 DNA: TGTGCCAGCACCATTCCGGGACTAGCGGGGGGCCCGGCGGCGCAGTTCTTC
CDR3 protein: CASTIPGLAGGPAAQFF

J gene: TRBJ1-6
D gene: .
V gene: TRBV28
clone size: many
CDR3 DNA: TGTGCCAGCAGGTTGGATAATTCACCCCTCCACTTT
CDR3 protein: CASRLDNSPLHF

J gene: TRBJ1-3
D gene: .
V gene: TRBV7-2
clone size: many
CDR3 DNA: TGTGCCAGCAGCTTCGGTGGAGGAAACACCATATATTTT
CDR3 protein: CASSFGGGNTIYF

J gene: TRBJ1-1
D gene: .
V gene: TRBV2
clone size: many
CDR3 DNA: TGTGCCAGCACAGGGAACACTGAAGCTTTCTTT
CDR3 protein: CASTGNTEAFF

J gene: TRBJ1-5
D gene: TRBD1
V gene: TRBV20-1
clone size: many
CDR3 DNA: TGCAGTGCTAGAGCTGGGACAGGGGAATCTCAGCCCCAGCATTTT
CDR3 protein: CSARAGTGESQPQHF

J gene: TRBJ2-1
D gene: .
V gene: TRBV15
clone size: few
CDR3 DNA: TGTGCCACCAGCAGAACCCGGGACTCTGCCAATGAGCAGTTCTTC
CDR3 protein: CATSRTRDSANEQFF

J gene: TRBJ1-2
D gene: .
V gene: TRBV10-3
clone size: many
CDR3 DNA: TGTGCCTTCCGCGCGGACAGCGTGTATGGCTACACCTTC
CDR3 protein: CAFRADSVYGYTF

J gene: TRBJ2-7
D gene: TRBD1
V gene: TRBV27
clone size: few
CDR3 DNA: TGTGCCAGCAGTTCGGAAGGGACAGGGGGCTACGAGCAGTACTTC
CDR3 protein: CASSSEGTGGYEQYF

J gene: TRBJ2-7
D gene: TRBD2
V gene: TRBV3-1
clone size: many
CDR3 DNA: TGTGCCAGCAGCCAAACATCTAGCGGGCACGCCTACGAGCAGTACTTC
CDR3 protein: CASSQTSSGHAYEQYF

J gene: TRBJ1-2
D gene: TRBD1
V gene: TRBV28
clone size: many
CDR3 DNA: TGTGCCAGCAGTACGCCGGGACAGGGTGTTTATGGCTACACCTTC
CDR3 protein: CASSTPGQGVYGYTF